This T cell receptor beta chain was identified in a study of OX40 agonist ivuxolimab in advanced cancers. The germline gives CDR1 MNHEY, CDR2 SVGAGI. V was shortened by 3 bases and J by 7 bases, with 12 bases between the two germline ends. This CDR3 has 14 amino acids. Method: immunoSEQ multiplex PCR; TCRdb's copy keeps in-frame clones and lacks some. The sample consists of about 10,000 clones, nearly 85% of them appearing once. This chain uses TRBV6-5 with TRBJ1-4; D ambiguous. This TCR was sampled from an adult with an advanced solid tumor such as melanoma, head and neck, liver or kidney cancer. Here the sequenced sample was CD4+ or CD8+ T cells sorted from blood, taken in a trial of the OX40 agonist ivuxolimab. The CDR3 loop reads CASSYRLGGEKLFF. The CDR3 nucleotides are TGTGCCAGCAGTTATAGACTTGGAGGTGAAAAACTGTTTTTT.